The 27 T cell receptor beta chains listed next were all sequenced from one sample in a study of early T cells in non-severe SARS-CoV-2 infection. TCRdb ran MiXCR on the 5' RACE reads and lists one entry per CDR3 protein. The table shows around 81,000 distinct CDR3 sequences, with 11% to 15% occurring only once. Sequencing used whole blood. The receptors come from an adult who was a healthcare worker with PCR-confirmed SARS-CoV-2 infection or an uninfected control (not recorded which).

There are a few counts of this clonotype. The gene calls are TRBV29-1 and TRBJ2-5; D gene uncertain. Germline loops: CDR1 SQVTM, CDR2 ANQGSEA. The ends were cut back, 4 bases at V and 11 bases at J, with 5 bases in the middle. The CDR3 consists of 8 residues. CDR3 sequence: CSVAHQYF. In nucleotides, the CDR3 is TGCAGCGTTGCACATCAGTACTTC. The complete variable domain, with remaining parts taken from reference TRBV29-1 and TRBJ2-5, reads SAVISQKPSRDICQRGTSLTIQCQVDSQVTMMFWYRQQPGQSLTLIATANQGSEATYESGFVIDKFPISRPNLTFSTLTVSNMSPEDSSIYLCSVAHQYFGPGTRLLVL.

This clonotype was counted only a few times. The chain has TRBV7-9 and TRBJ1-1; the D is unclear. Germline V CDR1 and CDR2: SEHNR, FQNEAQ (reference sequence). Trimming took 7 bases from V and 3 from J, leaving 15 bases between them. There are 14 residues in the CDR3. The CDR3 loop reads CASTTEDPDTEAFF. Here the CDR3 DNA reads TGTGCCAGCACCACAGAGGACCCTGACACTGAAGCTTTCTTT. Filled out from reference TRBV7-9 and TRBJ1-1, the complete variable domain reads DTGVSQNPRHKITKRGQNVTFRCDPISEHNRLYWYRQTLGQGPEFLTYFQNEAQLEKSRLLSDRFSAERPKGSFSTLEIQRTEQGDSAMYLCASTTEDPDTEAFFGQGTRLTVV.

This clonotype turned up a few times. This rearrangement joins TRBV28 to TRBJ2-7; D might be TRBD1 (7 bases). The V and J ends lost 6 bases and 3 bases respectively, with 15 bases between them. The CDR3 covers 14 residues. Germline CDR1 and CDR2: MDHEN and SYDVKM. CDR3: CASRNRGGFYEQYF. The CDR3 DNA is TGTGCCAGCAGGAACAGGGGAGGATTCTACGAGCAGTACTTC.

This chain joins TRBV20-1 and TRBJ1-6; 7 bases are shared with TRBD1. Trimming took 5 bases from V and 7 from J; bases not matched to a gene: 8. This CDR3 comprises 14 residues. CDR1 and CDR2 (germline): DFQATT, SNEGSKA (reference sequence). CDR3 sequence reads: CSAVGGTVNSPLHF. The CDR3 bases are TGCAGTGCTGTAGGCGGGACAGTAAATTCACCCCTCCACTTT.

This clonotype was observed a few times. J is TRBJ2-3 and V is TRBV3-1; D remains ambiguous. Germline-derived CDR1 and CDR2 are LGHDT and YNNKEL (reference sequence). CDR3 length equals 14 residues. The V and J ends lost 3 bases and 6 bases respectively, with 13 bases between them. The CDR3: CASSHSGRVDTQYF. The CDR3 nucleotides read TGTGCCAGCAGCCACTCAGGTCGGGTTGATACGCAGTATTTT.

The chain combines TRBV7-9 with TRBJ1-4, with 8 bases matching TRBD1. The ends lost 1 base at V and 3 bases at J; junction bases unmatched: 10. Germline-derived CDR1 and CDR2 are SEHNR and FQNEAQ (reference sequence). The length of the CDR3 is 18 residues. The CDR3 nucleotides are TGTGCCAGCAGCTTAGGAAAAACAGGGGGACTACCTAATGAAAAACTGTTTTTT. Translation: CASSLGKTGGLPNEKLFF.

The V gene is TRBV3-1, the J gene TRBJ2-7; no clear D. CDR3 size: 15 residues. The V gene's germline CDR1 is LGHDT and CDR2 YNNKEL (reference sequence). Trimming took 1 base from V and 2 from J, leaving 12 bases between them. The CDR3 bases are TGTGCCAGCAGCCAAGGGGGTCTGTCACCCTACGAGCAGTACTTC. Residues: CASSQGGLSPYEQYF.

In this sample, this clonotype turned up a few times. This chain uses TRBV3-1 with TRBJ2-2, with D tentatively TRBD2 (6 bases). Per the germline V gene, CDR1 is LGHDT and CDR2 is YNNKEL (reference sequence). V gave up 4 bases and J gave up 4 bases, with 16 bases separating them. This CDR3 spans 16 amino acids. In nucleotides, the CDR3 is TGTGCCAGCAGCCTTGACGGGAGACCTATCACCGGGGAGCTGTTTTTT. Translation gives CASSLDGRPITGELFF.

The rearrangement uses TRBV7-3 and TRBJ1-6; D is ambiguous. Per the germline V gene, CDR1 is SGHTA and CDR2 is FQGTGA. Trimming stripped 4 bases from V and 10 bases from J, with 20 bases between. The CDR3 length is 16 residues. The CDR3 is CASSSFFFGCGSPLHF. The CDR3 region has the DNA TGTGCCAGCAGCTCTTTTTTTTTTGGGTGCGGATCACCCCTCCACTTT.

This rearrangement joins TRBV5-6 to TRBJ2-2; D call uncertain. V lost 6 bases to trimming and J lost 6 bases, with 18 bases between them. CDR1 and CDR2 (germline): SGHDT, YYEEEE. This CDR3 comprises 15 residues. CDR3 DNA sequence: TGTGCCAGCACCTCCGGCCCGAGCTCTCCCGGGGAGCTGTTTTTT. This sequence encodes CASTSGPSSPGELFF.

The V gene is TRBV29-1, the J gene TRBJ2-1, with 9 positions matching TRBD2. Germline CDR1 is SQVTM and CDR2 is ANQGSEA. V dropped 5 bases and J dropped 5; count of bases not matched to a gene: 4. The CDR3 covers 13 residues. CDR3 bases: TGCAGCGTTAGACTAGCGGTGAACAATGAGCAGTTCTTC. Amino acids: CSVRLAVNNEQFF.

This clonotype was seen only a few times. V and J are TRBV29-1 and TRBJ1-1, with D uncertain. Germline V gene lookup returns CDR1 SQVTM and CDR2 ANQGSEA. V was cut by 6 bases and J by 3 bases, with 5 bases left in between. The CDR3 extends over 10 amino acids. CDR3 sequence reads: CSVAHTEAFF. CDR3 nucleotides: TGCAGCGTCGCACACACTGAAGCTTTCTTT.

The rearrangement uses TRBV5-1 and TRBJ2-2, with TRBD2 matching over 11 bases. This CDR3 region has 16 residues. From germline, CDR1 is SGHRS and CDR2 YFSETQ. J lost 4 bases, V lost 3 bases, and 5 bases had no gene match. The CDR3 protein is CASSSLTSGGTGELFF. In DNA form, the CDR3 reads TGCGCCAGCAGCTCCCTCACTAGCGGGGGCACCGGGGAGCTGTTTTTT.

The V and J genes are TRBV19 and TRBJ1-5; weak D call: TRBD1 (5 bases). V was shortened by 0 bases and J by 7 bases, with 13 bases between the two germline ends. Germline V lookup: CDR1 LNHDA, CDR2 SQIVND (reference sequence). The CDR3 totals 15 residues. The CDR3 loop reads CASSIDRRGGQPQHF. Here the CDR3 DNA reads TGTGCCAGTAGTATAGATAGGAGGGGCGGCCAGCCCCAGCATTTT.

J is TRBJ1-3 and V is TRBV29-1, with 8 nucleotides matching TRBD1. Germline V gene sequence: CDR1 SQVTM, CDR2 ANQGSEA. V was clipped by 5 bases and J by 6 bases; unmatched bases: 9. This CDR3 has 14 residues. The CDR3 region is CSVLPPDRENTIYF. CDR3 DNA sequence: TGCAGCGTTCTACCTCCGGACAGGGAAAACACCATATATTTT.

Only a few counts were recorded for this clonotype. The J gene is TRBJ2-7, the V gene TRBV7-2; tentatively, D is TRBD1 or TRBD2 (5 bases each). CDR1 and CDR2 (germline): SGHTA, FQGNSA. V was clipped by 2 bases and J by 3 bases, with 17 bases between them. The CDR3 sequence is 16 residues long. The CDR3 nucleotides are TGTGCCAGCAGCTTAAGGGACCAAAACAATCTCTACGAGCAGTACTTC. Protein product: CASSLRDQNNLYEQYF.

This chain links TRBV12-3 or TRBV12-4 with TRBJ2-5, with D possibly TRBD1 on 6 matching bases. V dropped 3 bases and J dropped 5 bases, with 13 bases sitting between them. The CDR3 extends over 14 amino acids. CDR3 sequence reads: CASSLGHTTETQYF. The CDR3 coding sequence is TGTGCCAGCAGTTTGGGACATACTACGGAGACCCAGTACTTC.

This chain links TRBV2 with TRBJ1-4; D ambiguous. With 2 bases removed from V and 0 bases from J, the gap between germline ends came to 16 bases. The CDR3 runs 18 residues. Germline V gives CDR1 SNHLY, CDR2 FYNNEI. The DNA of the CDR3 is TGTGCCAGCAGTGAAATTGTGTTGGGTGCTGCAACTAATGAAAAACTGTTTTTT. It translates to CASSEIVLGAATNEKLFF.

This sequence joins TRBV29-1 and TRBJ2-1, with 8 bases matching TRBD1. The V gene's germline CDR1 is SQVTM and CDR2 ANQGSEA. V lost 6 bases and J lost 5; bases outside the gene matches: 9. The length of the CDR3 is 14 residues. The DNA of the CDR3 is TGCAGCGTCGGCGGGACAGGTATAAACAATGAGCAGTTCTTC. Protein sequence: CSVGGTGINNEQFF.

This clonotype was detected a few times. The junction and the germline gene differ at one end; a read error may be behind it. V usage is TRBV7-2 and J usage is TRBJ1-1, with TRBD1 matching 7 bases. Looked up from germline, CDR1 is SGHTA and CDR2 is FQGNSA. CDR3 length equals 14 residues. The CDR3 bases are TGTGCCAGCAGCTTAGAGCCAGGGGGAACTGAAGTTTTCTTT. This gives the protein CASSLEPGGTEVFF.

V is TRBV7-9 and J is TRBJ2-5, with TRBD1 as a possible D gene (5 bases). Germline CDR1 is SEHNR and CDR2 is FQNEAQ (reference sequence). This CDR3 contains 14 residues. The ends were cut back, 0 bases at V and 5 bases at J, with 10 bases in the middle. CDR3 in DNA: TGTGCCAGCAGCTTAGCGGGGCAGGCGGAGACCCAGTACTTC. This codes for CASSLAGQAETQYF.

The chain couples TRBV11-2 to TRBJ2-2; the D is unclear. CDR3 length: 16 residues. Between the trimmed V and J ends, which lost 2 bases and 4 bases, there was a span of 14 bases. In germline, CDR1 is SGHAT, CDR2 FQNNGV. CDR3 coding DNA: TGTGCCAGCAGCTTATCACGGGTCCGAGGCACCGGGGAGCTGTTTTTT. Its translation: CASSLSRVRGTGELFF.

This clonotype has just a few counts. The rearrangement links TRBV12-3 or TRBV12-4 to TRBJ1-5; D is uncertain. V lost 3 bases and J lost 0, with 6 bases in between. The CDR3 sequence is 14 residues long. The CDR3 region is CASSFQNSNQPQHF. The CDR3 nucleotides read TGTGCCAGCAGTTTTCAGAATAGCAATCAGCCCCAGCATTTT.

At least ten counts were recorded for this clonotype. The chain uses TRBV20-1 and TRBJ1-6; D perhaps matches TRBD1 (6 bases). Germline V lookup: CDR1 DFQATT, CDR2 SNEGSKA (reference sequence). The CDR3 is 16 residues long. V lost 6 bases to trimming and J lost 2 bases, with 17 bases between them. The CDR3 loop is CSAQGGGHPYNSPLHF. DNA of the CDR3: TGCAGTGCACAGGGCGGGGGGCACCCCTATAATTCACCCCTCCACTTT.

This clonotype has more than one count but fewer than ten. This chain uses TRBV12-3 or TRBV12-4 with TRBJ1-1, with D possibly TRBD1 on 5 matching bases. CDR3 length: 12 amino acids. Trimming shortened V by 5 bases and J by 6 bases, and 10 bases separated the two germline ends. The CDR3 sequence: CASSMGVSEAFF. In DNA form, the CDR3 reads TGTGCCAGCAGTATGGGGGTGTCTGAAGCTTTCTTT.

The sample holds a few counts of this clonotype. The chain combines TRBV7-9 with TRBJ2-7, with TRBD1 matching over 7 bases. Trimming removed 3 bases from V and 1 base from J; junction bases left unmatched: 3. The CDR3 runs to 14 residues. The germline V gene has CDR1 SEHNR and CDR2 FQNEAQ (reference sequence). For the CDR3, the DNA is TGTGCCAGCAGCTTCGGGACAGTTTCCTACGAGCAGTACTTC. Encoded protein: CASSFGTVSYEQYF.

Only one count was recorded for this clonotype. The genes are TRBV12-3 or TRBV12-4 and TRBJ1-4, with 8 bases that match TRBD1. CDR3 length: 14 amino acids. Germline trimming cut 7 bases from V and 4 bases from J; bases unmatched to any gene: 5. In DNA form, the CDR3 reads TGTGCCAGCAATACAGGGGGAGTTAATGAAAAACTGTTTTTT. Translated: CASNTGGVNEKLFF.